These 12 T cell receptor beta chains were sequenced from one sample in a study of CD8 T cells in Susac syndrome. Random hexamers were used to reverse transcribe the RNA input (about 0.5 to 1 ug). TCRdb reprocessed the immunoSEQ multiplex PCR reads via MiXCR and lists one record per CDR3 protein. The sample carries approximately 150,000 distinct CDR3 sequences, approximately 94% recorded once. Source material: CD4+ T cells from PBMCs. The receptors shown here come from a human donor with multiple sclerosis.

The V and J genes are TRBV7-9 and TRBJ1-1; D is unclear. CDR1 is SEHNR, CDR2 FQNEAQ, per germline (reference sequence). V was trimmed by 5 bases and J by 7 bases, leaving 14 bases between them. The CDR3 is 13 amino acids. Here the CDR3 reads CASSPLITGEAFF. In DNA, the CDR3 is TGTGCCAGCAGCCCTCTTATTACGGGTGAAGCTTTCTTT. The full variable domain, with the rest looked up from reference TRBV7-9 and TRBJ1-1, is DTGVSQNPRHKITKRGQNVTFRCDPISEHNRLYWYRQTLGQGPEFLTYFQNEAQLEKSRLLSDRFSAERPKGSFSTLEIQRTEQGDSAMYLCASSPLITGEAFFGQGTRLTVV.

The chain couples TRBV3-1 to TRBJ2-6; D may match TRBD1 or TRBD2 (6 bases each). Looked up from germline, CDR1 is LGHDT and CDR2 is YNNKEL (reference sequence). The CDR3 runs 16 residues. V gave up 3 bases and J gave up 1 base, with 10 bases separating them. CDR3 region: CASSQGGKSGANVLTF. DNA of the CDR3: TGTGCCAGCAGCCAGGGGGGCAAGTCTGGGGCCAACGTCCTGACTTTC. The full variable domain, completed using reference TRBV3-1 and TRBJ2-6, is DTAVSQTPKYLVTQMGNDKSIKCEQNLGHDTMYWYKQDSKKFLKIMFSYNNKELIINETVPNRFSPKSPDKAHLNLHINSLELGDSAVYFCASSQGGKSGANVLTFGAGSRLTVL.

The J gene is TRBJ2-5, the V gene TRBV7-9, with D perhaps being TRBD1 or TRBD2 (5 bases each). The CDR3 is 18 residues long. V dropped 6 bases and J dropped 0 bases, with 23 bases sitting between them. The V gene's germline CDR1 is SEHNR and CDR2 FQNEAQ (reference sequence). In DNA form, the CDR3 reads TGTGCCAGCAGTCGAAAGGTTATCGGAGAGGGGTACCAAGAGACCCAGTACTTC. Translating gives CASSRKVIGEGYQETQYF.

The chain couples TRBV18 to TRBJ2-1; 13 positions agree with TRBD2. Trimming took 6 bases from V and 6 from J; bases not matched to a gene: 5. The CDR3 spans 15 residues. Looked up from germline, CDR1 is KGHSH and CDR2 is LQKENI. Written as DNA, the CDR3 is TGTGCCAGCTCGCCTGGGACTAGCGGGGTCAATGAGCAGTTCTTC. It translates to CASSPGTSGVNEQFF.

The CDR3 is CAIMAGEDTQYF. In DNA form, the CDR3 reads TGTGCCATTATGGCGGGAGAAGATACGCAGTATTTT. V gene TRBV10-3 combines with J gene TRBJ2-3, with TRBD2 identical over 7 bases. The CDR3 runs to 12 residues. Germline loops: CDR1 ENHRY, CDR2 SYGVKD. The V gene end was trimmed by 9 bases and the J gene end by 5 bases; junction bases not matched to a gene: 5.

This chain links TRBV7-2 with TRBJ2-1, with 8 bases that match TRBD2. The V and J ends lost 5 bases and 6 bases, in that order; junction bases with no gene match: 9. This CDR3 comprises 15 residues. Germline V gene lookup returns CDR1 SGHTA and CDR2 FQGNSA. CDR3 DNA: TGTGCCAGCAGCGGAGCTAGCGGGTTAGGCAATGAGCAGTTCTTC. Translation: CASSGASGLGNEQFF.

The J gene is TRBJ2-1, the V gene TRBV9, with TRBD2 matching 10 bases. Germline CDR1 is SGDLS and CDR2 is YYNGEE. The V and J ends lost 2 bases and 5 bases, in that order; junction bases with no gene match: 7. The CDR3 runs to 16 residues. CDR3 in amino acids: CASSVGLAVFNNEQFF. CDR3 in DNA: TGTGCCAGCAGCGTCGGACTAGCGGTTTTTAACAATGAGCAGTTCTTC.

This chain uses TRBV2 with TRBJ2-2, with a possible D match to TRBD2 (6 bases). The ends were cut back, 3 bases at V and 6 bases at J, with 8 bases in the middle. Germline lookup yields CDR1 SNHLY and CDR2 FYNNEI. CDR3 size: 13 residues. In DNA, the CDR3 is TGTGCCAGCAGTGACAGGGAGGCCGGGGAGCTGTTTTTT. Its protein is CASSDREAGELFF.

The V and J genes are TRBV4-2 and TRBJ1-1; D possibly corresponds to TRBD1 (5 bases). V was clipped by 1 base and J by 0 bases, with 9 bases between them. This CDR3 contains 15 residues. Per germline, CDR1 LGHNA and CDR2 YNFKEQ. The CDR3 region has the DNA TGTGCCAGCAGCCAAGGTCAGGGAATGAACACTGAAGCTTTCTTT. Its translation is CASSQGQGMNTEAFF.

This clonotype was seen a single time. The chain combines TRBV12-3 or TRBV12-4 with TRBJ1-5, with TRBD1 as a possible D gene (5 bases). The CDR3 extends over 14 amino acids. V gave up 1 base and J gave up 7 bases, with 11 bases separating them. The chain's CDR3 is CASSLVSGGQPQHF. CDR3 in DNA: TGTGCCAGCAGTTTAGTTTCGGGGGGGCAGCCCCAGCATTTT.

The J gene is TRBJ1-1, the V gene TRBV28; 9 bases are a match to TRBD1. The germline V gene encodes CDR1 MDHEN and CDR2 SYDVKM. The V segment lost 6 bases and the J segment 5 bases; nucleotides outside the gene matches: 7. This CDR3 is 14 amino acids long. CDR3 nucleotides: TGTGCCAGCAGCGTGACAGGGGGATTTACTGAAGCTTTCTTT. Residues: CASSVTGGFTEAFF.

The V and J genes are TRBV7-2 and TRBJ2-2; 8 positions match TRBD1. This CDR3 is built from 16 residues. The germline gives CDR1 SGHTA, CDR2 FQGNSA. J gave up 6 bases and V 6 bases, and 12 bases lay outside the gene matches. The CDR3 protein is CASRDRGVEAAGELFF. CDR3 nucleotide sequence: TGTGCCAGCAGAGACAGGGGAGTAGAAGCGGCCGGGGAGCTGTTTTTT.